Listed below are T cell receptor beta chains from one sample, sequenced in a study of T cell responses to AZD1222 COVID-19 vaccine. The protocol was immunoSEQ multiplex PCR, while the TCRdb copy is restricted to in-frame clones and leaves out a portion. The repertoire holds around 120,000 clones, with about nine tenths as singletons. Sequenced material: peripheral blood, taken on day 0 of AZD1222 vaccination. These receptors were collected from an adult in good health. The CDR3 runs from the conserved cysteine through the conserved F or W. The D gene is left open where the match is weak. Clone sizes are given selectively: once, few, many, or a class where the clone is expanded.

CASSLFDGYEQYF,TGTGCCAGCAGCCTCTTTGACGGATACGAGCAGTACTTC,TRBV9,TRBJ2-7,NA,NA
CAWSLGQNQNYGYTF,TGTGCCTGGAGTCTAGGACAAAACCAAAACTATGGCTACACCTTC,TRBV30,TRBJ1-2,NA,NA
CASSQDVSGRGSYNEQFF,TGTGCCAGCAGCCAAGATGTGAGCGGGAGGGGTAGCTACAATGAGCAGTTCTTC,TRBV4-2,TRBJ2-1,NA,TRBD2
CAAAASLGGNTIYF,TGTGCCGCCGCAGCCTCCCTTGGGGGAAACACCATATATTTT,TRBV28,TRBJ1-3,NA,NA
CAWNTGLDQPQHF,TGTGCCTGGAATACAGGACTCGATCAGCCCCAGCATTTT,TRBV30,TRBJ1-5,NA,NA
CASSLVRYEQYF,TGTGCCAGCAGTTTAGTCAGGTACGAGCAGTACTTC,TRBV12-3/TRBV12-4,TRBJ2-7,once,NA
CASAGEHYGYTF,TGTGCCAGCGCAGGGGAGCACTATGGCTACACCTTC,TRBV7-9,TRBJ1-2,NA,NA
CARSLLSGRMTQYF,TGTGCCAGAAGCTTACTTAGCGGGAGAATGACCCAGTACTTC,TRBV5-3,TRBJ2-5,NA,TRBD2
CASSDPGGKSTDTQYF,TGTGCCAGCAGTGACCCTGGGGGAAAAAGCACAGATACGCAGTATTTT,TRBV2,TRBJ2-3,once,NA
CASSDRRGYEQYF,TGTGCCAGCAGTGACCGGCGGGGCTACGAGCAGTACTTC,TRBV6-1,TRBJ2-7,NA,NA
CSVGYKKSSYEQYF,TGCAGCGTTGGTTACAAAAAAAGCTCCTACGAGCAGTACTTC,TRBV29-1,TRBJ2-7,NA,NA
CAGGDPSSYNEQFF,TGTGCCGGAGGGGACCCGAGCTCCTACAATGAGCAGTTCTTC,TRBV5-5,TRBJ2-1,NA,NA
CASSSMDRGSTEAFF,TGTGCCAGCAGCTCCATGGACAGGGGATCCACTGAAGCTTTCTTT,TRBV9,TRBJ1-1,NA,TRBD1
CAILGQTNYGYTF,TGTGCCATCTTGGGGCAGACCAACTATGGCTACACCTTC,TRBV10-3,TRBJ1-2,NA,NA
CASSWGLAGEGDTQYF,TGCGCCAGCAGCTGGGGACTAGCGGGAGAGGGAGATACGCAGTATTTT,TRBV5-1,TRBJ2-3,NA,TRBD2
CASSLEPQGSLYGYTF,TGTGCCAGCAGCTTAGAACCACAGGGGAGTCTTTACGGCTACACCTTC,TRBV11-2,TRBJ1-2,NA,TRBD1
CASSRYGGTEAFF,TGTGCCAGCAGCCGGTACGGGGGGACTGAAGCTTTCTTT,TRBV14,TRBJ1-1,once,NA